The TCR beta chain described here comes from a study of naive and memory T cell subsets. The CDR3 runs to 16 residues. Losses at the gene ends were 0 bases for V and 2 bases for J; bases not matched to a gene: 5. Germline lookup yields CDR1 SGHVS and CDR2 FQNEAQ. This clonotype has just a few counts. Its antigen remains unknown. Four PCR rounds used nested alpha and beta constant region primers plus the SP2 primer. TCRdb recomputed calls from the 5' RACE reads with MiXCR, one row per CDR3 protein. The sample consists of around 48,000 distinct CDR3 sequences, about 4.4% of them appearing once. General observations from the study: The RNA method is potentially sensitive to activation and differentiation changes.

TCR cDNA received a 3' ligated oligonucleotide that carried a UMI. Whole blood, 2.5 ml, came from adult healthy volunteers. This sequence was found in a female donor in good health. The chain uses TRBV7-8 and TRBJ2-5; 8 nucleotides agree with TRBD1. As DNA, the CDR3 is TGTGCCAGCAGCTTAGCAAGGACAGGGAGACAAGAGACCCAGTACTTC. This gives the protein CASSLARTGRQETQYF.